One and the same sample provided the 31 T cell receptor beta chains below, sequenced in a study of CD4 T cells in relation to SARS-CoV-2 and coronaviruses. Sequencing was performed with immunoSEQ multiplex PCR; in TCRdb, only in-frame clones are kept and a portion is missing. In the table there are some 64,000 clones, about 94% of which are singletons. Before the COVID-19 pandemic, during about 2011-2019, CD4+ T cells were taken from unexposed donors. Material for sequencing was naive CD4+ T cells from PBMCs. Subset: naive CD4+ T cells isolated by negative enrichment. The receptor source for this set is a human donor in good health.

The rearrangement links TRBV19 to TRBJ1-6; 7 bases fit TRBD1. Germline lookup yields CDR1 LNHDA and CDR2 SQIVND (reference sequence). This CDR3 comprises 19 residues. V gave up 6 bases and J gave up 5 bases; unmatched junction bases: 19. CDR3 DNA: TGTGCCAGTAGAACCTTTGGGACCGGGACAGCCAGGCATAATTCACCCCTCCACTTT. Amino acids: CASRTFGTGTARHNSPLHF.

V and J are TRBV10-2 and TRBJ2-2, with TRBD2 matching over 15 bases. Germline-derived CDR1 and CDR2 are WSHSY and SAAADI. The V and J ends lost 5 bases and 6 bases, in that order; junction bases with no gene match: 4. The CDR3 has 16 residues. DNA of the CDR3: TGCGCCAGCAGTCGAGGGACTAGCGGGAGGTCCGGGGAGCTGTTTTTT. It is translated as CASSRGTSGRSGELFF.

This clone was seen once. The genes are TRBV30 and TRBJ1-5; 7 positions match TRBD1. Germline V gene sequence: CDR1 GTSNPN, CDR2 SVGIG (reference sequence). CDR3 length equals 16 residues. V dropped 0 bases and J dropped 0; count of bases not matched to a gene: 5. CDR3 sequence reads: CAWSVGQGDSNQPQHF. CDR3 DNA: TGTGCCTGGAGTGTAGGGCAGGGGGATAGCAATCAGCCCCAGCATTTT.

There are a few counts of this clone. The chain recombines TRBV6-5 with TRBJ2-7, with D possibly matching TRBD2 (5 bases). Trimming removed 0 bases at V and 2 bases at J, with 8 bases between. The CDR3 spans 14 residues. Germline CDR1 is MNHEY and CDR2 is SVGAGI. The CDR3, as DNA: TGTGCCAGCAGTTACTCGGACTCTACCTACGAGCAGTACTTC. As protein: CASSYSDSTYEQYF.

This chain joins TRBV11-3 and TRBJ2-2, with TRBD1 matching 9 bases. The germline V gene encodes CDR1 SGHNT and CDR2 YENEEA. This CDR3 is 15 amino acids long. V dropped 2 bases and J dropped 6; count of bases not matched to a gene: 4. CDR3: CASSLTGGAAGELFF. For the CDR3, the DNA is TGTGCCAGCAGCTTAACAGGGGGCGCCGCCGGGGAGCTGTTTTTT.

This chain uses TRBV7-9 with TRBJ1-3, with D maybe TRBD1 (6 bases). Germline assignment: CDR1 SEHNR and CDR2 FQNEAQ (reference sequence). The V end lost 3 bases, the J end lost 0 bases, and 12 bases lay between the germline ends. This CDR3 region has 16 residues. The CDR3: CASSFISGVSGNTIYF. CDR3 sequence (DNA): TGTGCCAGCAGCTTTATATCAGGGGTCTCTGGAAACACCATATATTTT. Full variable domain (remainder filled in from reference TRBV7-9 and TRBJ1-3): DTGVSQNPRHKITKRGQNVTFRCDPISEHNRLYWYRQTLGQGPEFLTYFQNEAQLEKSRLLSDRFSAERPKGSFSTLEIQRTEQGDSAMYLCASSFISGVSGNTIYFGEGSWLTVV.

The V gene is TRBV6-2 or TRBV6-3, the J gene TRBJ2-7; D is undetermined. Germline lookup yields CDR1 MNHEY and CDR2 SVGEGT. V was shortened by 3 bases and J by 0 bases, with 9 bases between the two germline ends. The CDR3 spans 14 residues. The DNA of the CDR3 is TGTGCCAGCAGTTATGGGCATACCTCCTACGAGCAGTACTTC. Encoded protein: CASSYGHTSYEQYF.

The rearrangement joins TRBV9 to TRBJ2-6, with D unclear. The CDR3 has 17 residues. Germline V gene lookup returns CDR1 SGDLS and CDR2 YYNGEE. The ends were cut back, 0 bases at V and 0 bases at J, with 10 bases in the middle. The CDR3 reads CASSVDGPISGANVLTF. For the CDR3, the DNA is TGTGCCAGCAGCGTAGATGGCCCGATCTCTGGGGCCAACGTCCTGACTTTC.

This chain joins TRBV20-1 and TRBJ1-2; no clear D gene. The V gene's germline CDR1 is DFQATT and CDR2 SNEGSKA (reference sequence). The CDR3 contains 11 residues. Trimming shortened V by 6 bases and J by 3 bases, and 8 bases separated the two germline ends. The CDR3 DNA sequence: TGCAGTGCCAGTAGGGACTATGGCTACACCTTC. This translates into CSASRDYGYTF.

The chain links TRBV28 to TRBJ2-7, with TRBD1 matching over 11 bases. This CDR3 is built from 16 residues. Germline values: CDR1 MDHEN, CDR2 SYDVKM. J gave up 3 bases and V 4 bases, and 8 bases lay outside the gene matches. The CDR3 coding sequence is TGTGCCAGCAGTTACGCCCGGACAGGGGGCGTCTACGAGCAGTACTTC. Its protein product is CASSYARTGGVYEQYF.

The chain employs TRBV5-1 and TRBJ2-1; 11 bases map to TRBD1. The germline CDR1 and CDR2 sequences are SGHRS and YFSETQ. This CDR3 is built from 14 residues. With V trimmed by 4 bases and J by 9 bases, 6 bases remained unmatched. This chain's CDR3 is CASSDPGTGGEQFF. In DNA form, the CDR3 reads TGCGCCAGCAGCGATCCCGGGACAGGGGGTGAGCAGTTCTTC.

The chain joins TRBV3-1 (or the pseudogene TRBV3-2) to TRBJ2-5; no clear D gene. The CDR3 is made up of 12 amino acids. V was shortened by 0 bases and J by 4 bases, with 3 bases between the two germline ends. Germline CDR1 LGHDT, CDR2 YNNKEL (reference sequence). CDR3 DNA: TGTGCCAGCAGCCAAGATGGAGAGACCCAGTACTTC. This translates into CASSQDGETQYF.

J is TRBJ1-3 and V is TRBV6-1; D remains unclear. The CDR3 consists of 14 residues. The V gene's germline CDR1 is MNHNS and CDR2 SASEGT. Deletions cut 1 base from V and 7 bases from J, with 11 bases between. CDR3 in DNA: TGTGCCAGCAGTGAAGGGACGCCGTCCAACACCATATATTTT. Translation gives CASSEGTPSNTIYF.

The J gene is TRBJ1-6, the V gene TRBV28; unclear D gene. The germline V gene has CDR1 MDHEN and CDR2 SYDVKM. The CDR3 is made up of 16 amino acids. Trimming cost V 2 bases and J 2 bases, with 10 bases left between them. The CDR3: CASSLGGSPYNSPLHF. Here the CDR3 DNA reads TGTGCCAGCAGTTTAGGTGGGAGCCCCTATAATTCACCCCTCCACTTT.

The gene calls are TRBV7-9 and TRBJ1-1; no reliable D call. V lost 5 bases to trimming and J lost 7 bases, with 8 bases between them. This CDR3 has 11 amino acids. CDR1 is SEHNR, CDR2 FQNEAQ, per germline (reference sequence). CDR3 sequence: CASSPRFEAFF. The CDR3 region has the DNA TGTGCCAGCAGCCCTCGTTTTGAAGCTTTCTTT.

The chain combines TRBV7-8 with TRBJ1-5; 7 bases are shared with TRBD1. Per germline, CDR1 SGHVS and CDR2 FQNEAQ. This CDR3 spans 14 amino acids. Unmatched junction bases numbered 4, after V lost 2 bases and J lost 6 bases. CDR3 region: CASSLQGVGQPQHF. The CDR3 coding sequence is TGTGCCAGCAGCTTACAGGGGGTCGGTCAGCCCCAGCATTTT.

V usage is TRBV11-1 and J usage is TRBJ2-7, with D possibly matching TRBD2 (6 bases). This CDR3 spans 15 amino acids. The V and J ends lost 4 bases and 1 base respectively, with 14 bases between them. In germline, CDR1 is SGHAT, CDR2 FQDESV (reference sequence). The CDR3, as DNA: TGTGCCAGCAGCTCCGCCCGGGACTTATCCTACGAGCAGTACTTC. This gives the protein CASSSARDLSYEQYF.

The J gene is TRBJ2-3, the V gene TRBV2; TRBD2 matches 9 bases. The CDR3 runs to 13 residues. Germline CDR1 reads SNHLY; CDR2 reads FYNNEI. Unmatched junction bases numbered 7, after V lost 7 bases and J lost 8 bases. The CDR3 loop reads CASTGGGGGTQYF. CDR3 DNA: TGTGCCAGCACCGGCGGGGGGGGAGGTACGCAGTATTTT. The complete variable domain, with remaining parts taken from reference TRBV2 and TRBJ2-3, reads EPEVTQTPSHQVTQMGQEVILRCVPISNHLYFYWYRQILGQKVEFLVSFYNNEISEKSEIFDDQFSVERPDGSNFTLKIRSTKLEDSAMYFCASTGGGGGTQYFGPGTRLTVL.

CDR3 protein: CASSLASGFEAFF. The CDR3 nucleotides read TGCGCCAGCAGCTTGGCGTCAGGTTTTGAAGCTTTCTTT. The J gene is TRBJ1-1, the V gene TRBV5-1; D not resolved. The CDR3 loop spans 13 amino acids. Trimming removed 0 bases at V and 7 bases at J, with 10 bases between. The germline V gene encodes CDR1 SGHRS and CDR2 YFSETQ.

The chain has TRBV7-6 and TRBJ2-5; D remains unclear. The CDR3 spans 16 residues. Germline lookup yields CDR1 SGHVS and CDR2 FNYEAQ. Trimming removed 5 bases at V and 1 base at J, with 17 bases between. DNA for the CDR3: TGTGCCAGCAGCCCCTACCTCACCCCAGGCCAAGAGACCCAGTACTTC. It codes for CASSPYLTPGQETQYF.

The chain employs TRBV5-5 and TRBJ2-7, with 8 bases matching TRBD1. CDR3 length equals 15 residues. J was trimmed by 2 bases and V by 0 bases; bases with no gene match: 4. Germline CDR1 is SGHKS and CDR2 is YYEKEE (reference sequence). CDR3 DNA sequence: TGTGCCAGCAGCTTGGCGACAGGGGAGCCCTACGAGCAGTACTTC. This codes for CASSLATGEPYEQYF.

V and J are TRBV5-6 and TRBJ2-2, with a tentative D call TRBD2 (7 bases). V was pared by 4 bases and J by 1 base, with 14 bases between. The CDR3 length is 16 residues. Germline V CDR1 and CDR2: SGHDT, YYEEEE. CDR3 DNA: TGTGCCAGCAGCAACGGAGGGGGGGTGAACACCGGGGAGCTGTTTTTT. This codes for CASSNGGGVNTGELFF.

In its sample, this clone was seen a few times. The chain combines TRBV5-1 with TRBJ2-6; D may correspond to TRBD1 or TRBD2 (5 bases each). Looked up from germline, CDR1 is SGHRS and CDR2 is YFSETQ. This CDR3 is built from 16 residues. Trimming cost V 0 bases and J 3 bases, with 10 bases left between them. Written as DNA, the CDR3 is TGCGCCAGCAGCTTGGCGGCAGGGAGTGGGGCCAACGTCCTGACTTTC. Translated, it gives CASSLAAGSGANVLTF.

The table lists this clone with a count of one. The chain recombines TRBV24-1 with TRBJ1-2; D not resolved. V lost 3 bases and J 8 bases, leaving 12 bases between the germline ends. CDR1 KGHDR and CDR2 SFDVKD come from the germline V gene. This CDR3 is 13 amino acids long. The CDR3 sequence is CATSDPNRDGYTF. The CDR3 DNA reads TGTGCCACCAGTGATCCGAACCGCGACGGCTACACCTTC.

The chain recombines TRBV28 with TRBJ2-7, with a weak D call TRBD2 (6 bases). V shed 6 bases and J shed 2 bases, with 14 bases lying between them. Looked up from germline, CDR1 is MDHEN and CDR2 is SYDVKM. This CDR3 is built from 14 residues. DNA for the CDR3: TGTGCCAGCAGCCCCGGAGGGACCCCCTACGAGCAGTACTTC. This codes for CASSPGGTPYEQYF.

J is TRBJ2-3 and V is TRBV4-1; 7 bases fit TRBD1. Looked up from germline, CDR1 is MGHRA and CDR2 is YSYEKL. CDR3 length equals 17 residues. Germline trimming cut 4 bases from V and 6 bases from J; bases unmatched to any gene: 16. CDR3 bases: TGCGCCAGCAGCCGAACTCCCGGGACAGAGGCACTGGATACGCAGTATTTT. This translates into CASSRTPGTEALDTQYF.

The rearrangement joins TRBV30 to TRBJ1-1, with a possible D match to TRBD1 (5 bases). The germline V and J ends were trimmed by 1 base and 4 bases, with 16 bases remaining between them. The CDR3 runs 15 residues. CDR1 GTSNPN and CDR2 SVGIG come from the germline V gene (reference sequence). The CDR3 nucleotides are TGTGCCTGGAGTGCCTCGGGCCATGGGGGCACTGAAGCTTTCTTT. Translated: CAWSASGHGGTEAFF.

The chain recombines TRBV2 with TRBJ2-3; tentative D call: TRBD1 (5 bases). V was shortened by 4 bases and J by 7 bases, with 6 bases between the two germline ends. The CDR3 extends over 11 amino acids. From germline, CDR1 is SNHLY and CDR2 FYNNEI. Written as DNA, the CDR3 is TGTGCCAGCAGTGGGACAAATACGCAGTATTTT. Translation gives CASSGTNTQYF. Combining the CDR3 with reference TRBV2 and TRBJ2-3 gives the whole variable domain EPEVTQTPSHQVTQMGQEVILRCVPISNHLYFYWYRQILGQKVEFLVSFYNNEISEKSEIFDDQFSVERPDGSNFTLKIRSTKLEDSAMYFCASSGTNTQYFGPGTRLTVL.

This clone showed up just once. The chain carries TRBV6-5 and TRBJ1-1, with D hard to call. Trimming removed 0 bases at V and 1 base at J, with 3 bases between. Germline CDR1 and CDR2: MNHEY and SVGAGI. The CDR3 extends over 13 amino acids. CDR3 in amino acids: CASSYSENTEAFF. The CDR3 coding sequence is TGTGCCAGCAGTTACTCGGAGAACACTGAAGCTTTCTTT.

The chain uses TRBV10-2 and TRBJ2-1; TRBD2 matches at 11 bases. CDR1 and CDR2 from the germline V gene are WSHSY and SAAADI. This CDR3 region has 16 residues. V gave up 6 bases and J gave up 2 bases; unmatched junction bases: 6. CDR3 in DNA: TGCGCCAGCAGGCCCGAGACTAGCGGGGCCTACAATGAGCAGTTCTTC. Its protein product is CASRPETSGAYNEQFF.

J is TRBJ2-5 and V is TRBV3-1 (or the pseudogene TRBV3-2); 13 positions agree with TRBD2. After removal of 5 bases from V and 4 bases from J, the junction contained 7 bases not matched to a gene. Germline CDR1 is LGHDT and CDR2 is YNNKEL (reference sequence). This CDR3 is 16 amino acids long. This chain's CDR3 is CASSSRTSGSLETQYF. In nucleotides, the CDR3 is TGTGCCAGCAGCTCAAGGACTAGCGGGAGCTTAGAGACCCAGTACTTC.